This section outlines one TCR beta chain sequence together with its context. In this sample, this clonotype turned up a few times. It has no known antigen specificity. No base qualities exist here, and no much larger clone lies one base off it. In the paper's terms, the treatment or condition label means: live attenuated yellow fever vaccine strain. A standard Ficoll-Paque protocol was used to isolate PBMCs from peripheral blood. CD4 and CD8 T-cell fractions were isolated with Dynabeads CD4 and CD8 positive selection kits. TriZol was used to extract RNA from bulk PBMCs, CD4 and CD8 fractions, and dextramer-positive and dextramer-negative fractions. Reading from cysteine to phenylalanine, the CDR3 counts 14 amino acids. The DNA shown is the 42-base CDR3, in frame from base 1. V and J are trimmed by 7 bases and 7 bases, and the gene matches miss 9 bases of the junction. The germline V gene gives CDR1 as MNHEY and CDR2 as SVGEGT.

TCR cDNA was synthesized by 5'RACE template switching, which introduced a universal primer site and unique molecular identifiers. cDNA synthesis was primed from both the TCR alpha and TCR beta constant segments. Library amplification used two PCR steps, and the second PCR step added sample barcodes and sequencing adapters. Sequencing of libraries was performed on Illumina HiSeq 2500 (2x100 bp) or NovaSeq (2x150 bp). As for how the authors treated the data: Reads were demultiplexed and collapsed into UMI consensus sequences with MIGEC, and V(D)J alignment was performed with MiXCR. Clonotypes responding to the vaccine were identified with edgeR on replicate PBMC samples, with the criteria of FDR below 0.01 and a log2 fold change above 5 up to day 15. CD4 or CD8 identity was assigned to each bulk clonotype according to whether the clonotype was present at higher abundance in the sequenced CD4 repertoire or the sequenced CD8 repertoire. TCRdb passed the public sequencing reads through fastp at Q25 and MiXCR, retaining productive beta sequences. Each entry merges the rows of one CDR3 protein and shows their most common DNA and genes. Clone size and V and J calls follow TCRdb, not the original study. Across this sample there are around 160,000 distinct CDR3 sequences, with less than 9% seen only once. The ten largest clones represent roughly 2.5% of the sample.

The data were taken from a study of T cells after yellow fever vaccination (dated by TCRdb to the late 2010s). Concerning the study at large: The SMART-Seq v4 Ultra Low Input RNA kit was used to prepare libraries from fractions with low cell numbers. Two healthy male donors, one aged 18 to 30 and one aged 30 to 40 years, were included in the cohort. Bulk PBMC replicates and cell subsets were isolated from blood drawn at multiple timepoints before and after both primary and secondary immunization. Bulk TCR alpha and beta repertoires were sequenced longitudinally to track T-cell clones before and after primary and booster YFV17D yellow fever vaccination. What the study reported, not specific to this receptor: A small fraction of clonotypes showed up in both the CD4 and CD8 compartments, probably as a result of convergent recombination. The secondary T-cell response was weaker than the primary response but faster, peaking on day 5 instead of day 15. FACS-sorted repertoires could contain abundant contaminating clonotypes from the bulk population, so computational filtering was required. Most clones expanded after primary vaccination (96% of CD4 and roughly 91% of CD8) were re-detected after the booster, suggesting that broad memory maintenance occurred. The study included only two donors, which limits how far the findings can be generalized.

The material sequenced was CD4+ T cells sorted from PBMCs, taken around 5 days after the first yellow fever vaccination. The TCR sequence derives from a man aged 18 to 35 who received the YFV17D yellow fever vaccine. Recombination connected TRBV6-2 or TRBV6-3 to TRBJ1-4; TRBD1 matches 7 bases in the middle. Here is the DNA: TGTGCCAGCAAGTCCCAGGGGACAGCTGAAAAACTGTTTTTT. Its translation is CASKSQGTAEKLFF.